The source of this TCR beta chain is a study of control samples from healthy donors and cancer patients. The CDR3 is 13 amino acids. V lost 4 bases and J 7 bases, leaving 13 bases between the germline ends. CDR1 GTSNPN and CDR2 SVGIG come from the germline V gene (reference sequence). Libraries were prepared by immunoSEQ multiplex PCR; TCRdb keeps only in-frame clonotypes and omits some of them. The sample carries fewer than 60,000 clones, around 87% recorded once. Sequencing input: PBMCs. V is TRBV30 and J is TRBJ1-4; D might be TRBD1 (6 bases). The clonotype comes from a woman aged 60-75 years with lung cancer. CDR3 region: CAWNRVGGEKLFF. CDR3 DNA: TGTGCCTGGAACAGGGTCGGGGGTGAAAAACTGTTTTTT.